This TCR beta chain was documented in a study of cytomegalovirus exposure and HLA in healthy donors. This CDR3 spans 14 amino acids. Trimming cost V 4 bases and J 3 bases, with 13 bases left between them. Germline V gene lookup returns CDR1 MNHNS and CDR2 SASEGT. About this clone: Its antigen remains unidentified.

Overall study findings and caveats: Associated with cytomegalovirus, according to the listing, were 170 or so TCR beta chains. Common viral pathogens were later found to be apparently linked to several of the most significant clusters. An analysis was carried out later, and it reportedly showed fewer N-insertions in an Asian-associated ancestry cluster than the approximately 700-donor mean.

PCR primers comprised 60 Vbeta and 13 Jbeta primers. Profiled with immunoSEQ multiplex PCR; TCRdb holds only in-frame clones, not every one. The sample has fewer than 100,000 clones, and its top ten clones hold 3.8%. This chain connects TRBV6-1 to TRBJ2-7; TRBD1 might be the D (5 bases). Sequencing was done on a sample of PBMCs. This receptor was identified in a man between 18 and 29 years old in good health and CMV-seropositive. In DNA, the CDR3 is TGTGCCAGCAGTGTAAGTAGGGGTCTCTACGAGCAGTACTTC. Its translation: CASSVSRGLYEQYF.